The rows below give T cell receptor beta chains drawn from one sample of a study of cytomegalovirus exposure and HLA in healthy donors. Profiled with immunoSEQ multiplex PCR; TCRdb holds only in-frame clones, not every one. The sample carries some 90,000 clones, approximately 70% recorded once. Sample: PBMCs. All receptors come from a middle-aged man in good health and CMV-seronegative. Each CDR3 is given with its conserved first and last residue. The D gene is left open where the match is weak. Clone sizes are given selectively: once, few, many, or a class where the clone is expanded.

clone size	J gene	V gene	D gene	CDR3 protein	CDR3 DNA
once	TRBJ2-5	TRBV7-6	.	CASSLGPLETQYF	TGTGCCAGCAGCTTGGGCCCCTTGGAGACCCAGTACTTC
.	TRBJ2-5	TRBV5-1	.	CASSFAGTQETQYF	TGCGCCAGCAGCTTCGCCGGGACACAAGAGACCCAGTACTTC
.	TRBJ1-1	TRBV7-9	.	CSSSRFEAFF	TGTTCCAGCAGCCGGTTTGAAGCTTTCTTT
.	TRBJ1-2	TRBV5-1	.	CASSLEGIGRDGYTF	TGCGCCAGCAGCTTGGAAGGAATCGGTCGGGATGGCTACACCTTC
.	TRBJ2-1	TRBV6-1	TRBD2	CASRGTSGKFYEQFF	TGTGCCAGCAGGGGGACTAGCGGGAAATTCTATGAGCAGTTCTTC
few	TRBJ2-1	TRBV1	.	CTSSQDWASGSYNEQFF	.
.	TRBJ2-7	TRBV27	.	CASRSQGTWPYEQYF	TGTGCCAGCAGGTCACAGGGTACTTGGCCCTACGAGCAGTACTTC
few	TRBJ2-1	TRBV12-5	TRBD1	CASGSGQGIDEQFF	TGTGCTAGTGGTTCCGGACAGGGGATCGATGAGCAGTTCTTC
.	TRBJ2-2	TRBV5-1	.	CASSAGRGAPTGELFF	TGCGCCAGCAGCGCGGGGCGTGGGGCCCCCACCGGGGAGCTGTTTTTT
few	TRBJ2-7	TRBV11-2	TRBD2	CASSSLLAGGVNEQYF	TGTGCCAGCAGCTCCCTTTTAGCGGGAGGGGTGAACGAGCAGTACTTC
.	TRBJ1-3	TRBV5-8	.	CASSLDRASPIYF	TGTGCCAGCAGCTTGGACAGGGCTAGCCCCATATATTTT
.	TRBJ2-7	TRBV5-4	TRBD1	CASSPGTGGRYEQYF	TGTGCCAGCAGCCCTGGGACAGGGGGCCGCTACGAGCAGTACTTC
.	TRBJ2-2	TRBV30	TRBD2	CAWNREAVNTGELFF	TGTGCCTGGAACCGGGAGGCAGTGAACACCGGGGAGCTGTTTTTT
.	TRBJ1-4	TRBV6-1	.	CASSLQPTTNEKLFF	TGTGCCAGCAGTTTACAGCCGACAACTAATGAAAAACTGTTTTTT
.	TRBJ2-2	TRBV18	TRBD2	CASSPVLAGENTGELFF	TGTGCCAGCTCACCGGTACTAGCGGGGGAGAACACCGGGGAGCTGTTTTTT
.	TRBJ1-1	TRBV28	.	CASSPPTISTEAFF	TGTGCCAGCAGCCCTCCCACAATCAGCACTGAAGCTTTCTTT
.	TRBJ1-2	TRBV6-4	TRBD1	CASSGQGSYTF	TGTGCCAGCAGTGGACAGGGTAGCTACACCTTC
once	TRBJ2-2	TRBV5-4	.	CASSPAEGRNGELFF	TGTGCCAGCAGCCCGGCAGAGGGGAGGAACGGGGAGCTGTTTTTT
.	TRBJ1-5	TRBV19	.	CASSGGDYSNQPQHF	TGTGCCAGTAGTGGCGGGGATTATAGCAATCAGCCCCAGCATTTT
once	TRBJ1-1	TRBV6-5	TRBD1	CASSQRGPVTEAFF	TGTGCCAGCAGCCAAAGGGGGCCGGTCACTGAAGCTTTCTTT